Below are 10 T cell receptor beta chains sequenced from a single sample in a study of T cell repertoires in cytomegalovirus infection. Antigen specificity for these receptors is unknown. TCRdb re-called the reads with MiXCR, one entry per CDR3 protein. The data hold about 310,000 distinct CDR3 sequences, with just under 25% observed a single time. The sample consisted of cultured PBMCs, taken from culture after CMV antigen stimulation. The receptors were sampled from a human donor in good health (CMV status not recorded). Some clones in this sample may be carry-over from other donors' samples.

The genes are TRBV29-1 and TRBJ1-5; D possibly corresponds to TRBD1 (6 bases). Germline CDR1 and CDR2: SQVTM and ANQGSEA. The CDR3 has 13 residues. V dropped 6 bases and J dropped 1 base, with 10 bases sitting between them. The CDR3 sequence is CSVYTGSNQPQHF. CDR3 nucleotide sequence: TGCAGCGTGTACACAGGGAGCAATCAGCCCCAGCATTTT.

This clonotype was counted many times. V is TRBV12-3 or TRBV12-4 and J is TRBJ2-3; D may be TRBD2 (5 bases). The CDR3 covers 14 residues. Deletions cut 6 bases from V and 6 bases from J, with 16 bases between. This CDR3 is CASSPRTSGDTQYF. The CDR3 region has the DNA TGTGCCAGCAGCCCCCGGACTTCGGGGGATACGCAGTATTTT.

The chain carries TRBV5-1 and TRBJ2-2, with 9 bases lining up with TRBD1. Trimming removed 4 bases from V and 5 bases from J; junction bases left unmatched: 3. CDR1 is SGHRS, CDR2 YFSETQ, per germline. The CDR3 consists of 14 residues. This chain's CDR3 is CASSRTGATGELFF. CDR3 DNA sequence: TGCGCCAGCAGCAGGACAGGGGCAACCGGGGAGCTGTTTTTT.

This sequence joins TRBV7-2 and TRBJ2-6; TRBD1 or TRBD2 may be the D gene (7 bases each). V was pared by 5 bases and J by 2 bases, with 19 bases between. The CDR3 covers 18 residues. CDR1 and CDR2 (germline): SGHTA, FQGNSA. CDR3 residues: CASSLQGGAGAGANVLTF. In nucleotides, the CDR3 is TGTGCCAGCAGCCTCCAGGGGGGCGCGGGAGCTGGGGCCAACGTCCTGACTTTC.

This chain joins TRBV7-6 and TRBJ2-7; D is perhaps TRBD2 (5 bases). Trimming took off 5 bases at V and 3 bases at J, with 11 bases between the two ends. Germline assignment: CDR1 SGHVS and CDR2 FNYEAQ. This CDR3 spans 13 amino acids. The CDR3 reads CASSVGRGYEQYV. CDR3 nucleotides: TGTGCCAGCAGCGTAGGACGGGGCTACGAGCAGTACGTC.

This clonotype has a single count. This CDR3 is CASSIWRGQGPNQPQHF. The CDR3 coding sequence is TGTGCCAGTAGTATATGGAGAGGACAGGGCCCAAATCAGCCCCAGCATTTT. The chain links TRBV19 to TRBJ1-5; 8 bases agree with TRBD1. From germline, CDR1 is LNHDA and CDR2 SQIVND (reference sequence). Trimming cost V 2 bases and J 4 bases; bases outside gene matches: 10. The CDR3 has 17 amino acids. The variable domain in full, with the rest retrieved from reference TRBV19 and TRBJ1-5, is DGGITQSPKYLFRKEGQNVTLSCEQNLNHDAMYWYRQDPGQGLRLIYYSQIVNDFQKGDIAEGYSVSREKKESFPLTVTSAQKNPTAFYLCASSIWRGQGPNQPQHFGDGTRLSIL.

This chain connects TRBV5-4 to TRBJ2-7; 7 nucleotides agree with TRBD1. Germline V gene data show CDR1 as SGHNT and CDR2 as YYREEE (reference sequence). This CDR3 is built from 14 residues. The J segment lost 5 bases and the V segment lost 4 bases, leaving 9 bases of the junction unmatched. CDR3 in amino acids: CASSPGQVVDEQYF. The CDR3 bases are TGTGCCAGCAGCCCCGGACAGGTGGTCGACGAGCAGTACTTC.

Here the CDR3 reads CASRRDRRSQPQHF. Written as DNA, the CDR3 is TGTGCCAGCCGCCGGGACAGGCGATCCCAGCCCCAGCATTTT. The rearrangement uses TRBV6-5 and TRBJ1-5; 8 bases line up with TRBD1. V lost 8 bases to trimming and J lost 7 bases; unmatched junction nucleotides: 10. This CDR3 has 14 residues. CDR1 MNHEY and CDR2 SVGAGI come from the germline V gene.

This clonotype was seen a handful of times. The chain carries TRBV7-2 and TRBJ2-1; no reliable D call. The CDR3 totals 15 residues. V was trimmed by 0 bases and J by 2 bases, leaving 8 bases between them. The germline CDR1 and CDR2 sequences are SGHTA and FQGNSA. The CDR3 DNA is TGTGCCAGCAGCTTAGCGATAGGGACCTACAATGAGCAGTTCTTC. It codes for CASSLAIGTYNEQFF.

CDR3 sequence reads: CSARVLPRVNTEAFF. In DNA form, the CDR3 reads TGCAGTGCTAGAGTATTACCCAGAGTGAACACTGAAGCTTTCTTT. The chain carries TRBV20-1 and TRBJ1-1, with D unclear. The CDR3 length is 15 residues. The V gene's germline CDR1 is DFQATT and CDR2 SNEGSKA (reference sequence). V lost 1 base to trimming and J lost 0 bases, with 12 bases between them.